What follows are 11 T cell receptor beta chains derived from one specimen sequenced in a study of PD-1 blockade in classical Hodgkin lymphoma. Each of the patients experienced relapse following autologous stem cell transplantation, and their brentuximab vedotin exposure differed. Clones were sequenced by immunoSEQ multiplex PCR, and TCRdb holds only the in-frame ones, with some missing. The repertoire includes approximately 60,000 clones, approximately 90% of them detected once, and about 12% sits in the top ten. Sequencing used peripheral blood mononuclear cells (PBMCs), obtained at baseline. The receptors originated from a human donor with classical Hodgkin lymphoma.

The rearrangement uses TRBV6-6 and TRBJ1-2; no clear D gene. Deletions cut 4 bases from V and 8 bases from J, with 11 bases between. This CDR3 comprises 12 residues. Germline V gene sequence: CDR1 MNHNY, CDR2 SVGAGI (reference sequence). CDR3 residues: CASSSRLVGYTF. The CDR3 DNA reads TGTGCCAGCAGTTCCAGATTGGTAGGCTACACCTTC.

Note on this clone: Other DNA sequences of this sample code for an identical CDR3. For the CDR3, the DNA is TGTGCCAGCAGTTACAGCTCTGGGGCCAACGTCCTGACTTTC. The encoded protein is CASSYSSGANVLTF. This rearrangement joins TRBV6-5 to TRBJ2-6; the D is unclear. CDR3 length: 14 residues. The germline V and J ends were trimmed by 2 bases and 0 bases, with 2 bases remaining between them. Germline CDR1 and CDR2: MNHEY and SVGAGI.

The chain employs TRBV27 and TRBJ1-4; D is uncertain. Per the germline V gene, CDR1 is MNHEY and CDR2 is SMNVEV (reference sequence). Trimming removed 10 bases from V and 5 bases from J, with 8 bases in between. CDR3 length equals 11 residues. The CDR3 region is CATEWNEKLFF. Written as DNA, the CDR3 is TGTGCCACCGAGTGGAATGAAAAACTGTTTTTT.

The V gene is TRBV28, the J gene TRBJ2-7; 9 positions agree with TRBD2. This CDR3 spans 14 amino acids. The germline V gene has CDR1 MDHEN and CDR2 SYDVKM. The junction had 6 bases not matched to a gene; V was cut back by 6 bases and J by 3 bases. The CDR3 reads CASSLSGGGYEQYF. CDR3 in DNA: TGTGCCAGCAGCCTTAGCGGGGGAGGCTACGAGCAGTACTTC.

The rearrangement links TRBV19 to TRBJ2-1; perhaps TRBD2 as D (6 bases). The germline V gene has CDR1 LNHDA and CDR2 SQIVND (reference sequence). V lost 3 bases to trimming and J lost 0 bases, with 9 bases between them. This CDR3 is built from 15 residues. CDR3 residues: CASSILRGSYNEQFF. CDR3 nucleotides: TGTGCCAGTAGTATTCTGCGGGGCTCCTACAATGAGCAGTTCTTC.

The rearrangement uses TRBV7-2 and TRBJ2-5, with a tentative D call TRBD2 (6 bases). Germline V CDR1 and CDR2: SGHTA, FQGNSA. The CDR3 extends over 14 amino acids. Trimming removed 9 bases at V and 5 bases at J, with 19 bases between. DNA for the CDR3: TGTGCCAGTACCACTTGGCGGGGTCGGGAGACCCAGTACTTC. Its protein is CASTTWRGRETQYF.

The J gene is TRBJ2-1, the V gene TRBV18; D might be TRBD1 (6 bases). This CDR3 has 14 residues. Germline V gene data show CDR1 as KGHSH and CDR2 as LQKENI. The V end was cut by 7 bases, the J end by 0 bases, with 10 bases between. The CDR3 region is CASFTGSSYNEQFF. The CDR3, as DNA: TGTGCCAGCTTTACAGGGAGCTCCTACAATGAGCAGTTCTTC.

The chain uses TRBV27 and TRBJ1-6; D ambiguous. V was cut by 8 bases and J by 19 bases, with 21 bases left in between. The CDR3 spans 12 residues. The germline V gene has CDR1 MNHEY and CDR2 SMNVEV (reference sequence). The chain's CDR3 is CASSHGKDFRHF. The CDR3 region has the DNA TGTGCCAGCTCTCACGGTAAGGACTTCAGGCACTTT.

The chain combines TRBV5-3 with TRBJ1-5, with D possibly TRBD1 on 6 matching bases. TRBV5-3 qualifies as an ORF whose function is uncertain. The CDR3 sequence is 14 residues long. The ends were cut back, 1 base at V and 5 bases at J, with 10 bases in the middle. The CDR3 DNA sequence: TGTGCCAGAAGCTTGCCAGGGGAACATCAGCCCCAGCATTTT. This translates into CARSLPGEHQPQHF.

The chain is built from TRBV30 and TRBJ2-2; possibly TRBD1 or TRBD2 for D (5 bases each). Trimming removed 1 base from V and 1 base from J, with 10 bases in between. This CDR3 is built from 15 residues. Germline lookup yields CDR1 GTSNPN and CDR2 SVGIG (reference sequence). The CDR3: CAWSERTKNTGELFF. The CDR3 DNA sequence: TGTGCCTGGAGTGAGCGGACAAAGAACACCGGGGAGCTGTTTTTT. Full variable domain (remainder filled in from reference TRBV30 and TRBJ2-2): SQTIHQWPATLVQPVGSPLSLECTVEGTSNPNLYWYRQAAGRGLQLLFYSVGIGQISSEVPQNLSASRPQDRQFILSSKKLLLSDSGFYLCAWSERTKNTGELFFGEGSRLTVL.

The CDR3 spells CASGGDIPYEQYF. The CDR3 coding sequence is TGTGCTAGTGGTGGGGACATCCCCTACGAGCAGTACTTC. V is TRBV12-5 and J is TRBJ2-7, with D possibly being TRBD1 (6 bases). This CDR3 has 13 residues. The germline V gene encodes CDR1 LGHNT and CDR2 FRNRAP. Trimming took 5 bases from V and 2 from J, leaving 10 bases between them.